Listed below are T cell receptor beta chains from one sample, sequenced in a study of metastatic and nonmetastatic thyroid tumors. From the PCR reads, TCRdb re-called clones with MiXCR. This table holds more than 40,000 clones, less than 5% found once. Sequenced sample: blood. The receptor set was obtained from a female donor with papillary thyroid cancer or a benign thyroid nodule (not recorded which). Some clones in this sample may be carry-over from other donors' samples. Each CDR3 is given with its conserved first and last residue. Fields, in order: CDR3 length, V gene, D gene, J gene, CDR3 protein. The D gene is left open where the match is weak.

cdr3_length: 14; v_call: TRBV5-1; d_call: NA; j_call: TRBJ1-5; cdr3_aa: CASSNGDRNQPQHF
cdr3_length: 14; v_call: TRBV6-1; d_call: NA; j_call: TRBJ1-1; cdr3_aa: CASIRDTLNTEAFF
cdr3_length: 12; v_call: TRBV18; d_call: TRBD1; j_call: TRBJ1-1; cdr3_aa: CASSQDRDGAFF
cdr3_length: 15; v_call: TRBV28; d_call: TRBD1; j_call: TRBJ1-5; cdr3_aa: CASSLGQGLNQPQHF
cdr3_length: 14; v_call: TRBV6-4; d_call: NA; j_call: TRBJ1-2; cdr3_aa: CASSRTVTGYGYTF
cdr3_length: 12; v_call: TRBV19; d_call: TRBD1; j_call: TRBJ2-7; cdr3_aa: CASPDRVEGQYF
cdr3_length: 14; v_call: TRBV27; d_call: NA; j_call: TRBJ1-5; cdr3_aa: CASGEGGSNQPQHF
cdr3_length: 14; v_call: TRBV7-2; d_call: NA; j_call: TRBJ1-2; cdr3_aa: CASSLVSSYYGYTF
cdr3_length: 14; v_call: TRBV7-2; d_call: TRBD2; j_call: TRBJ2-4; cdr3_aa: CASSLVGGTDIQYF
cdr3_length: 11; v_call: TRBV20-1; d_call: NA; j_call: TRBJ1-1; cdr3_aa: CSGVLNTEAFF
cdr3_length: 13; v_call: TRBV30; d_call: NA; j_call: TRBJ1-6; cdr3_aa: CAWSTEYNSPLHF
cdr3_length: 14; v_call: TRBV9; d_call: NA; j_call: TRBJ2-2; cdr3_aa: CASSAALATGELFF
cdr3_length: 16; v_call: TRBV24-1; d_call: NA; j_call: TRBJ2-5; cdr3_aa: CATSDGRARGGETQYF
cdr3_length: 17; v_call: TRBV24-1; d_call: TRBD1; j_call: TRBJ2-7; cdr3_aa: CATRAYGWDSSSYEQYF
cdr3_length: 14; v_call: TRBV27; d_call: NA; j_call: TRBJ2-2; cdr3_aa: CASSLGRADGELFF
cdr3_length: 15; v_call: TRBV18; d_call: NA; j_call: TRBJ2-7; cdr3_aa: CASSPRQGGPYEQYF
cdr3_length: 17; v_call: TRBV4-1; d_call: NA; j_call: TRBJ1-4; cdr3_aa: CASSQVPGRVFNEKLFF
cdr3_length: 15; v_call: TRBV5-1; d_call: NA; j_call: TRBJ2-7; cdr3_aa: CASSLEGSSTYEQYF
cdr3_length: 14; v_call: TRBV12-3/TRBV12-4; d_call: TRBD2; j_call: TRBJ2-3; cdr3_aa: CASSDSGSTDTQYF
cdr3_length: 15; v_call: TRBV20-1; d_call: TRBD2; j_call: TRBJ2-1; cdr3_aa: CSAREDSGSSNEQFF
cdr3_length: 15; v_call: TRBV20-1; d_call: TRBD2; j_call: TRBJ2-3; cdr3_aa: CSAEIAGAGTDTQYF
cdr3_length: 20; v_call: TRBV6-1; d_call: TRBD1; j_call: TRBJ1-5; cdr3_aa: CASRPPARWTGVHSNHPQHF
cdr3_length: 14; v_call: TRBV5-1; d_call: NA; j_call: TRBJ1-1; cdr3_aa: CASSLVGVGFEAFF
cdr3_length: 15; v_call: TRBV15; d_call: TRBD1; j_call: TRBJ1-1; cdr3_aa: CATSRNRGGNTEAFF
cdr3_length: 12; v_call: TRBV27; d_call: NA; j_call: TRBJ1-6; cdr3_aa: CASTAGNSPLHF
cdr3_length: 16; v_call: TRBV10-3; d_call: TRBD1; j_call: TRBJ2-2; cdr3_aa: CAIRGTGGTNTGELFF
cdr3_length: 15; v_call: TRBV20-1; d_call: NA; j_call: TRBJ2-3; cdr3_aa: CSARAAGTSTDTQYF
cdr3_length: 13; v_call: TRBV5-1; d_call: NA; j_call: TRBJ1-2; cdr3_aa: CASSLEGPGGYTF
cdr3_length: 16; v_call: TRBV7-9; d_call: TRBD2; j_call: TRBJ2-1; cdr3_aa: CASSYTSGSGGDEQFF
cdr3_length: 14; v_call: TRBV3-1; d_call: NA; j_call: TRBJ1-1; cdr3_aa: CASSPGDPNTEAFF
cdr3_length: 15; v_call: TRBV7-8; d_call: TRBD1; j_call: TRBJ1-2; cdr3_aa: CASSLINRGDYGYTF
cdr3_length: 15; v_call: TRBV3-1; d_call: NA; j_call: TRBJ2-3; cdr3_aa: CASSYGGGSADTQYF
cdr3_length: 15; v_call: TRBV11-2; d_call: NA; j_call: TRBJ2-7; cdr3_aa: CASSLKGGPVYEQYF